The rows below give T cell receptor beta chains drawn from one sample of a study of shared clonotypes between healthy human individuals. Measured with immunoSEQ multiplex PCR; TCRdb has only the in-frame clones, and not every one. This table has fewer than 850,000 clones, roughly 78% appearing once. The sample consisted of memory CD4+ T cells sorted from blood. These receptors were obtained from a woman aged 25 to 39 in good health. CDR3s include the opening cysteine and the closing phenylalanine or tryptophan. Each record gives: D gene, V gene, J gene, CDR3 length, clone size, CDR3 DNA, CDR3 protein. D genes are given only for firm matches. Only part of the rows carry a size: once, few, many, or a class if the clone is expanded.

D: .; V: TRBV19; J: TRBJ2-1; length: 16; size: .; DNA: TGTGCCAGTAGTATGCAGGGGGGGCTCCTAAGCAATGAGCAGTTCTTC; CDR3: CASSMQGGLLSNEQFF
D: TRBD1; V: TRBV10-1; J: TRBJ2-2; length: 17; size: .; DNA: TGCGCCAGCAGTGAGTCGAAGACAGGGGAATACACCGGGGAGCTGTTTTTT; CDR3: CASSESKTGEYTGELFF
D: TRBD2; V: TRBV14; J: TRBJ2-5; length: 12; size: .; DNA: TGTGCCAGCAGCCAAGGTAGCGGGAGAAAGTACTTC; CDR3: CASSQGSGRKYF
D: .; V: TRBV19; J: TRBJ2-4; length: 15; size: .; DNA: TGTGCCAGTAGTATAGGGGGCTTCGCCAAAAACATTCAGTACTTC; CDR3: CASSIGGFAKNIQYF
D: TRBD2; V: TRBV25-1; J: TRBJ2-1; length: 15; size: few; DNA: TGTGCCAGCAGTCGGGGGAGGGCGGGGATCAATGAGCAGTTCTTC; CDR3: CASSRGRAGINEQFF
D: TRBD1; V: TRBV15; J: TRBJ1-2; length: 13; size: .; DNA: TGTGCCACCAGAAATACAGGGGGCAATGGCTACACCTTC; CDR3: CATRNTGGNGYTF
D: TRBD2; V: TRBV14; J: TRBJ2-7; length: 13; size: .; DNA: TGTGCCAGCAGCCAGCCGCCAGCGGGGGAGCAGTACTTC; CDR3: CASSQPPAGEQYF
D: TRBD1; V: TRBV29-1; J: TRBJ1-4; length: 15; size: .; DNA: TGCAGCGTTCGACAGGGCTCTGCGACTAATGAAAAACTGTTTTTT; CDR3: CSVRQGSATNEKLFF
D: .; V: TRBV18; J: TRBJ1-1; length: 13; size: .; DNA: TGTGCCAGCTCACCGACATCTTACACTGAAGCTTTCTTT; CDR3: CASSPTSYTEAFF
D: TRBD1; V: TRBV19; J: TRBJ1-2; length: 19; size: .; DNA: TGTGCCAGTAGTACCCGTAGGGGACAGGGTGCCCCCCGCTTCTATGGCTACACCTTC; CDR3: CASSTRRGQGAPRFYGYTF
D: .; V: TRBV2; J: TRBJ2-2; length: 15; size: few; DNA: TGTGCCAGCACCGGCTACACCTCGGGGACCGGGGAGCTGTTTTTT; CDR3: CASTGYTSGTGELFF
D: .; V: TRBV30; J: TRBJ2-7; length: 12; size: .; DNA: TGTGCCTGGAGTGTTTCTGGCTACGAGCAGTACTTC; CDR3: CAWSVSGYEQYF
D: TRBD2; V: TRBV5-1; J: TRBJ2-2; length: 16; size: .; DNA: TGCGCCAGCAGCTTGGGACTAGCGTTAAAGGCCGGGGAGCTGTTTTTT; CDR3: CASSLGLALKAGELFF
D: .; V: TRBV15; J: TRBJ1-3; length: 19; size: .; DNA: TGTGCCACCAGCAGAGGGTTTGGGTCCGCGGTGTCGTTGCCGAACACCATATATTTT; CDR3: CATSRGFGSAVSLPNTIYF
D: TRBD2; V: TRBV6-1; J: TRBJ2-1; length: 15; size: few; DNA: TGTGCCAGTAGACTAGCGGGAGTAACCCGCAATGAGCAGTTCTTC; CDR3: CASRLAGVTRNEQFF
D: TRBD1; V: TRBV5-4; J: TRBJ1-2; length: 15; size: .; DNA: TGTGCCAGCAGCCTAGCAAACCGGGACAGGGTCGGCTACACCTTC; CDR3: CASSLANRDRVGYTF
D: .; V: TRBV2; J: TRBJ2-1; length: 15; size: few; DNA: TGTGCCAGCAGTGAAACCGTAGGATCTTCGGTTGAGCAGTTCTTC; CDR3: CASSETVGSSVEQFF
D: .; V: TRBV9; J: TRBJ1-1; length: 14; size: .; DNA: TGTGCCAGCAGCATCGGCCGAGAGGGAACTGAAGCTTTCTTT; CDR3: CASSIGREGTEAFF
D: .; V: TRBV11-2; J: TRBJ1-6; length: 13; size: .; DNA: TGTGCCAGCAGCTCGAAAGTTGATTCACCCCTCCACTTT; CDR3: CASSSKVDSPLHF
D: .; V: TRBV11-2; J: TRBJ2-5; length: 13; size: .; DNA: TGTGCCAGCAGCCTAGGGACATTCGAGACCCAGTACTTC; CDR3: CASSLGTFETQYF
D: TRBD1; V: TRBV7-9; J: TRBJ1-3; length: 15; size: .; DNA: TGTGCCAGCAGTCAGGACAGGGCCTCTGGAAACACCATATATTTT; CDR3: CASSQDRASGNTIYF
D: .; V: TRBV6-1; J: TRBJ1-5; length: 15; size: .; DNA: TGTGCCAGCAGTGTGTTTTCAGGGTCCAATCAGCCCCAGCATTTT; CDR3: CASSVFSGSNQPQHF
D: TRBD1; V: TRBV9; J: TRBJ1-1; length: 16; size: .; DNA: TGTGCCAGCAGCGTCCCACAGGGGCGTCCGCACACTGAAGCTTTCTTT; CDR3: CASSVPQGRPHTEAFF
D: .; V: TRBV28; J: TRBJ2-1; length: 14; size: .; DNA: TGTGCCAGCGAGAGGACAGTCTCCTACAATGAGCAGTTCTTC; CDR3: CASERTVSYNEQFF
D: TRBD1; V: TRBV5-1; J: TRBJ1-1; length: 15; size: .; DNA: TGCGCCAGCAGCTCCCAGGGGGCGCGGGACACTGAAGCTTTCTTT; CDR3: CASSSQGARDTEAFF
D: .; V: TRBV2; J: TRBJ2-5; length: 15; size: .; DNA: TGTGCCAGCAGGCAACAGGGCTACTTCCAAGAGACCCAGTACTTC; CDR3: CASRQQGYFQETQYF
D: .; V: TRBV5-1; J: TRBJ2-5; length: 14; size: .; DNA: TGCGCCAGCAGCTTGAGGGAGAGTTGGGAGACCCAGTACTTC; CDR3: CASSLRESWETQYF
D: .; V: TRBV6-5; J: TRBJ1-1; length: 13; size: .; DNA: TGTGCCAGCAAAATTTCCGGAAAGACTGAAGCTTTCTTT; CDR3: CASKISGKTEAFF
D: .; V: TRBV5-1; J: TRBJ1-2; length: 13; size: .; DNA: TGCGCCAGCAGCCCGGGGGATAACTATGGCTACACCTTC; CDR3: CASSPGDNYGYTF
D: .; V: TRBV2; J: TRBJ2-2; length: 16; size: .; DNA: TGTGCCAGCACCCTCACCGGAGTGCGGGACACCGGGGAGCTGTTTTTT; CDR3: CASTLTGVRDTGELFF
D: TRBD1; V: TRBV19; J: TRBJ1-1; length: 13; size: few; DNA: TGTGCCAGTAGTAGGGACAGGGCAACTGAAGCTTTCTTT; CDR3: CASSRDRATEAFF